This entry is about one T cell receptor beta chain. The sample belongs to a study of brain T cells in children with intractable seizures. Profiling relied on immunoSEQ multiplex PCR, and the TCRdb table lists in-frame clones only, not all of them. Among tens of thousands of clones listed, about 90% were seen once. From germline, CDR1 is SGDLS and CDR2 YYNGEE. CDR3 length: 12 residues. V dropped 5 bases and J dropped 4 bases, with 6 bases sitting between them. The chain combines TRBV9 with TRBJ2-2, with no clear D. The receptor was derived from a girl aged 2-10 years with Rasmussen encephalitis and intractable seizures. Sequencing was performed on peripheral blood, taken at surgery. CDR3 nucleotide sequence: TGTGCCAGCAGTTCTTCCACCGGGGAGCTGTTTTTT. Its protein is CASSSSTGELFF.